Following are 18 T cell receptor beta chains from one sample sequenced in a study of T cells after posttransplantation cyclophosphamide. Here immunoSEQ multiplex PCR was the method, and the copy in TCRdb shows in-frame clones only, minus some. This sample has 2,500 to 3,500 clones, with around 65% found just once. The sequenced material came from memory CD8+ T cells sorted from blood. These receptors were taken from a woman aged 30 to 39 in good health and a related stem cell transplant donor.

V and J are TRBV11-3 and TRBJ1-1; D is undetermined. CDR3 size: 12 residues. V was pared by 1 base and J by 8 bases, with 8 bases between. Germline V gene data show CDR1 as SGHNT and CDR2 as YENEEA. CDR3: CASSLGPQEAFF. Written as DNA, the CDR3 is TGTGCCAGCAGCTTAGGTCCACAGGAAGCTTTCTTT.

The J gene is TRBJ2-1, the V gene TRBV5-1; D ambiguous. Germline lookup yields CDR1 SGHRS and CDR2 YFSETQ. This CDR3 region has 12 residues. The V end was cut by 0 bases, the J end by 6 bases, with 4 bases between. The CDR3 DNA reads TGCGCCAGCAGCTTGGGCAGCAATGAGCAGTTCTTC. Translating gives CASSLGSNEQFF.

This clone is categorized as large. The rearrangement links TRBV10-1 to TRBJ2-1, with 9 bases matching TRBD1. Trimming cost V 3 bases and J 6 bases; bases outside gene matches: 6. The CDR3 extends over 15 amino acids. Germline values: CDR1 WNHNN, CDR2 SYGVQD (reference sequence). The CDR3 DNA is TGCGCCAGCAGTGAAACGCGGACAGGGGTCAATGAGCAGTTCTTC. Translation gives CASSETRTGVNEQFF.

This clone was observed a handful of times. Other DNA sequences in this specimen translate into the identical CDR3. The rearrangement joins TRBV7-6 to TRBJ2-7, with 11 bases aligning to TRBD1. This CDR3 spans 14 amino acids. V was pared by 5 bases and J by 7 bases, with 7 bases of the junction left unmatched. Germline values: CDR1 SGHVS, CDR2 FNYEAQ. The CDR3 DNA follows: TGTGCCAGCAGCCTAGGGACAGGGGGGAGTGAGCAGTACTTC. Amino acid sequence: CASSLGTGGSEQYF.

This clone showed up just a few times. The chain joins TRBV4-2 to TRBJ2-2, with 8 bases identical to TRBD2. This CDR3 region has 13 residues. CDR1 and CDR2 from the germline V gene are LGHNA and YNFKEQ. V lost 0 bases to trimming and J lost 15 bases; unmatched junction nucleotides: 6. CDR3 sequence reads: CASSQDRGGWLFF. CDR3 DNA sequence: TGTGCCAGCAGCCAAGATCGGGGGGGTTGGTTGTTTTTT.

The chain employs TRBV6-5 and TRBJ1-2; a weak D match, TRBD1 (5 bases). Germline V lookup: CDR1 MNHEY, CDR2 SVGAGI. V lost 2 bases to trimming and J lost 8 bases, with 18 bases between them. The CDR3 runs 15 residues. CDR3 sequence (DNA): TGTGCCAGCAGTTACGGGGTCGGGGGAGGTGGCGGCTACACCTTC. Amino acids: CASSYGVGGGGGYTF.

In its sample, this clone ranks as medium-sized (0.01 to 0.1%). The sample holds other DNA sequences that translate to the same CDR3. CDR3: CASRTGLAGTDTQYF. The CDR3 DNA reads as TGTGCCAGCAGGACGGGACTAGCCGGCACAGATACGCAGTATTTT. The chain uses TRBV6-5 and TRBJ2-3, with 9 bases aligning to TRBD2. The length of the CDR3 is 15 residues. Trimming took 6 bases from V and 1 from J; bases not matched to a gene: 5. The germline CDR1 and CDR2 sequences are MNHEY and SVGAGI.

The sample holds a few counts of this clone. Written as DNA, the CDR3 is TGTGCCAGCAGCCCATATTCACTAGCGGGCACAGATACGCAGTATTTT. It encodes CASSPYSLAGTDTQYF. V usage is TRBV7-2 and J usage is TRBJ2-3, with 8 bases that match TRBD2. CDR1 SGHTA and CDR2 FQGNSA come from the germline V gene. V dropped 5 bases and J dropped 1; count of bases not matched to a gene: 8. The CDR3 spans 16 residues.

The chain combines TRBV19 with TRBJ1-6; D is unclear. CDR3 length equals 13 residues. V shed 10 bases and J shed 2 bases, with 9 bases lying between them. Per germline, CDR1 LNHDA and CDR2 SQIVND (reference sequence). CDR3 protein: CATEDAYNSPLHF. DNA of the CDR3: TGTGCCACAGAGGATGCCTATAATTCACCCCTCCACTTT.

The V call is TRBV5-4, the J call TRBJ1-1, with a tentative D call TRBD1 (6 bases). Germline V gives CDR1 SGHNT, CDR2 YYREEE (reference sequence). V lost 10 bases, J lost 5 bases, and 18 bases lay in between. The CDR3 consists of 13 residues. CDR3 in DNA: TGTGCCGGCCGGGACACCAAGCGTACTGAAGCTTTCTTT. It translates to CAGRDTKRTEAFF.

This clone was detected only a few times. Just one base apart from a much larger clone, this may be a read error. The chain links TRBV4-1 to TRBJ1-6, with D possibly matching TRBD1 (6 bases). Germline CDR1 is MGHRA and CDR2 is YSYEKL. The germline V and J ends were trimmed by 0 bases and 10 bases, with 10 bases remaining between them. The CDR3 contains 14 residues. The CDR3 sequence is CASSQEGARSPLHF. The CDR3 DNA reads TGCGCCAGCAGCCAAGAGGGGGCGCGGTCACCCCTCCACTTT.

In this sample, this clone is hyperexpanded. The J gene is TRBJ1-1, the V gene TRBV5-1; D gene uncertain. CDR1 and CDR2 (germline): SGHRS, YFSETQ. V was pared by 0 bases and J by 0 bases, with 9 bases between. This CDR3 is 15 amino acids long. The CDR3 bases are TGCGCCAGCAGCTTGGACAGTCCTGTGAACACTGAAGCTTTCTTT. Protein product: CASSLDSPVNTEAFF.

CDR3 region: CASSVAGTGELFF. The CDR3 nucleotides read TGTGCCAGCAGCGTAGCGGGCACCGGGGAGCTGTTTTTT. This chain uses TRBV6-5 with TRBJ2-2, with 7 bases matching TRBD2. The V gene's germline CDR1 is MNHEY and CDR2 SVGAGI. The CDR3 totals 13 residues. Trimming at V came to 6 bases and at J to 4 bases, leaving 2 bases not matched to a gene.

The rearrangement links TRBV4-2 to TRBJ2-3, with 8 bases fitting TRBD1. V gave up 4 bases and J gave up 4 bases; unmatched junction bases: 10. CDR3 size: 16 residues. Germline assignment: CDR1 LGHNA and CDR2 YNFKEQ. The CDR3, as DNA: TGTGCCAGCAGCCCCTTCACAGGGGGTGGTGCAGATACGCAGTATTTT. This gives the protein CASSPFTGGGADTQYF.

In DNA form, the CDR3 reads TGTGCCAGCATCTTTGTCCAGGGGACTGGAAACACCATATATTTT. This translates into CASIFVQGTGNTIYF. The chain links TRBV6-5 to TRBJ1-3; the D gene is possibly TRBD1 (6 bases). CDR3 length equals 15 residues. The V gene's germline CDR1 is MNHEY and CDR2 SVGAGI. V was shortened by 7 bases and J by 2 bases, with 15 bases between the two germline ends.

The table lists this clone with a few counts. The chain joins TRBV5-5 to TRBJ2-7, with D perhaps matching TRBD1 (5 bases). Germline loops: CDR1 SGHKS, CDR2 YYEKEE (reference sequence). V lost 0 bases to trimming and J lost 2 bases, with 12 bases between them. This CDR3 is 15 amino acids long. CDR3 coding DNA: TGTGCCAGCAGCTTGGACAGGTTTTCTCCCTACGAGCAGTACTTC. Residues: CASSLDRFSPYEQYF.

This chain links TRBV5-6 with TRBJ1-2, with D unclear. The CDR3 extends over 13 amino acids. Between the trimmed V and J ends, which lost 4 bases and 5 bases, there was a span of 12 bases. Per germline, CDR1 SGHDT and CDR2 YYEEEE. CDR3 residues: CASSTQDSYGYTF. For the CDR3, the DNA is TGTGCCAGCAGCACTCAAGATTCATATGGCTACACCTTC.

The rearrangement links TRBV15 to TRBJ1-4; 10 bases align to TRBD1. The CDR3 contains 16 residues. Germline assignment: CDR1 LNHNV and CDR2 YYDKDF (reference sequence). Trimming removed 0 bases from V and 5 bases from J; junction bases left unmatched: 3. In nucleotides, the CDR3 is TGTGCCACCAGCAGAGATTCGGGACAGGGGAATGAAAAACTGTTTTTT. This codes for CATSRDSGQGNEKLFF.